The 26 T cell receptor beta chains below come from one sample, sequenced in a study of cytomegalovirus exposure and HLA in healthy donors. PCR amplification relied on 60 Vbeta primers (plus 13 Jbeta primers). Assay used: immunoSEQ multiplex PCR; TCRdb lists only in-frame clones, some missing. The table lists 80,000 or so clones, around 78% of them singletons. Sequencing was carried out using PBMCs. Every receptor here comes from a man in his forties in good health and CMV-seronegative.

The chain employs TRBV6-5 and TRBJ2-1; tentative D call: TRBD1 (6 bases). V gave up 0 bases and J gave up 0 bases, with 9 bases separating them. This CDR3 has 16 amino acids. In germline, CDR1 is MNHEY, CDR2 SVGAGI. CDR3 sequence (DNA): TGTGCCAGCAGTTACTCCAAGGGGGTCTCCTACAATGAGCAGTTCTTC. Its protein is CASSYSKGVSYNEQFF.

The chain couples TRBV5-6 to TRBJ1-2; TRBD1 matches 7 bases. CDR1 SGHDT and CDR2 YYEEEE come from the germline V gene. V lost 0 bases to trimming and J lost 10 bases; unmatched junction nucleotides: 9. The CDR3 sequence is 14 residues long. The CDR3 spells CASSLVLLGGDYTF. CDR3 nucleotides: TGTGCCAGCAGCTTGGTGTTGTTAGGGGGCGACTACACCTTC.

J is TRBJ2-1 and V is TRBV28, with a tentative D call TRBD1 (5 bases). Deletions cut 5 bases from V and 4 bases from J, with 9 bases between. The length of the CDR3 is 13 residues. From germline, CDR1 is MDHEN and CDR2 SYDVKM. The CDR3 loop reads CASSIDRYNEQFF. In DNA, the CDR3 is TGTGCCAGCAGTATAGACAGATACAATGAGCAGTTCTTC.

Comment on this clone: The junction departs from germline at one end; a sequencing error may be responsible. The rearrangement joins TRBV7-9 to TRBJ2-7, with a possible D match to TRBD1 (6 bases). CDR1 and CDR2 from the germline V gene are SEHNR and FQNEAQ (reference sequence). The CDR3 contains 12 residues. CDR3 sequence reads: CSSSLLQGEQYF. As DNA, the CDR3 is TGTTCCAGCAGCTTACTACAGGGCGAGCAGTACTTC.

This clone was seen a handful of times. This chain uses TRBV6-4 with TRBJ2-3; TRBD2 agrees at 12 bases. Germline trimming cut 0 bases from V and 1 base from J; bases unmatched to any gene: 2. Germline CDR1 and CDR2: MRHNA and SNTAGT. This CDR3 contains 17 residues. As DNA, the CDR3 is TGTGCCAGCAGTGACTCGGCTAGCGGGGGGGGCACAGATACGCAGTATTTT. Protein: CASSDSASGGGTDTQYF.

A few counts support this clone. The chain is built from TRBV5-4 and TRBJ1-5; 7 bases line up with TRBD1. This CDR3 contains 15 residues. Germline CDR1 reads SGHNT; CDR2 reads YYREEE (reference sequence). The J segment lost 3 bases and the V segment lost 0 bases, leaving 3 bases of the junction unmatched. The CDR3 nucleotides are TGTGCCAGCAGCTTGGGGACAGGTTTCAATCAGCCCCAGCATTTT. Translated: CASSLGTGFNQPQHF.

The chain employs TRBV19 and TRBJ1-1; tentatively, D is TRBD1 (6 bases). CDR3 length equals 15 residues. Germline V lookup: CDR1 LNHDA, CDR2 SQIVND (reference sequence). V was trimmed by 8 bases and J by 2 bases, leaving 18 bases between them. CDR3 bases: TGTGCCAGTGGCCGGGTGGGAGGGACAAACACTGAAGCTTTCTTT. This translates into CASGRVGGTNTEAFF. Full variable domain (outside the CDR3, taken from reference TRBV19 and TRBJ1-1): DGGITQSPKYLFRKEGQNVTLSCEQNLNHDAMYWYRQDPGQGLRLIYYSQIVNDFQKGDIAEGYSVSREKKESFPLTVTSAQKNPTAFYLCASGRVGGTNTEAFFGQGTRLTVV.

This clone was recorded once. The chain combines TRBV10-1 with TRBJ1-1; D is uncertain. The CDR3 totals 13 residues. The germline V gene has CDR1 WNHNN and CDR2 SYGVQD (reference sequence). Trimming stripped 6 bases from V and 1 base from J, with 9 bases between. Here the CDR3 DNA reads TGCGCCAGCAGCCTACTGAAGAACACTGAAGCTTTCTTT. Translated, it gives CASSLLKNTEAFF.

This clone has just a few counts. Relative to the germline gene, one junction end is altered; a read error may explain this. The chain recombines TRBV7-9 with TRBJ1-4; D gene unclear. The germline CDR1 and CDR2 sequences are SEHNR and FQNEAQ (reference sequence). CDR3 length equals 13 residues. CDR3 sequence (DNA): TGTTCCAGCACTGGAGTCTGGAATGAAAAACTGTTTTTT. This codes for CSSTGVWNEKLFF.

The count of this clone is one. The V gene is TRBV29-1, the J gene TRBJ1-1; D unresolved. Trimming cost V 5 bases and J 0 bases, with 7 bases left between them. This CDR3 spans 12 amino acids. Germline CDR1 reads SQVTM; CDR2 reads ANQGSEA. The CDR3: CSVKSVNTEAFF. DNA for the CDR3: TGCAGCGTTAAATCGGTGAACACTGAAGCTTTCTTT.

The chain joins TRBV4-1 to TRBJ1-4, with D hard to call. Per the germline V gene, CDR1 is MGHRA and CDR2 is YSYEKL. The ends were cut back, 3 bases at V and 11 bases at J, with 16 bases in the middle. CDR3 length: 14 amino acids. The CDR3 protein is CASSHIGSERKLFF. In nucleotides, the CDR3 is TGCGCCAGCAGCCATATCGGGTCGGAGAGGAAACTGTTTTTT.

J is TRBJ1-4 and V is TRBV5-1; 7 bases match TRBD1. The CDR3 length is 15 residues. The germline V gene encodes CDR1 SGHRS and CDR2 YFSETQ. With V trimmed by 4 bases and J by 0 bases, 3 bases remained unmatched. In DNA form, the CDR3 reads TGCGCCAGCAGCCAGGGACAGTCAACTAATGAAAAACTGTTTTTT. Its protein is CASSQGQSTNEKLFF.

This chain joins TRBV30 and TRBJ2-1; 12 bases map to TRBD2. The germline gives CDR1 GTSNPN, CDR2 SVGIG (reference sequence). This CDR3 region has 13 residues. V lost 7 bases to trimming and J lost 2 bases; unmatched junction nucleotides: 0. The CDR3 sequence is CASSGGAYNEQFF. The CDR3 coding sequence is TGTGCCTCTAGCGGGGGGGCCTACAATGAGCAGTTCTTC.

CDR3 coding DNA: TGTGCCAGCAGCTTATTGGCCGCGAACACCGGGGAGCTGTTTTTT. Translation gives CASSLLAANTGELFF. The chain combines TRBV7-9 with TRBJ2-2; the D is unclear. Trimming cost V 2 bases and J 0 bases, with 7 bases left between them. The germline gives CDR1 SEHNR, CDR2 FQNEAQ (reference sequence). The length of the CDR3 is 15 residues.

Only one count was recorded for this clone. This chain connects TRBV7-3 to TRBJ1-1, with 9 bases matching TRBD1. Looked up from germline, CDR1 is SGHTA and CDR2 is FQGTGA. V gave up 5 bases and J gave up 4 bases; unmatched junction bases: 5. The CDR3 is 14 amino acids. The chain's CDR3 is CASSPDRGVTEAFF. CDR3 sequence (DNA): TGTGCCAGCAGCCCCGACAGGGGGGTCACTGAAGCTTTCTTT.

The chain uses TRBV7-2 and TRBJ1-5; TRBD1 aligns across 12 bases. J was trimmed by 4 bases and V by 1 base; bases with no gene match: 2. CDR1 and CDR2 from the germline V gene are SGHTA and FQGNSA. The CDR3 is made up of 16 amino acids. CDR3 in amino acids: CASSLEGQGANQPQHF. CDR3 nucleotides: TGTGCCAGCAGCTTAGAGGGACAGGGGGCGAATCAGCCCCAGCATTTT.

The chain uses TRBV28 and TRBJ1-4, with D perhaps TRBD1 (6 bases). CDR1 is MDHEN and CDR2 is SYDVKM in the germline V gene. V lost 6 bases, J lost 5 bases, and 25 bases lay in between. The CDR3 extends over 18 amino acids. CDR3: CASRPFWTEALGNEKLFF. For the CDR3, the DNA is TGTGCCAGCAGGCCTTTTTGGACAGAGGCATTGGGAAATGAAAAACTGTTTTTT.

This clone was counted only a few times. The CDR3 reads CASSLVPAYEQYF. The CDR3 DNA reads as TGTGCCAGCAGCTTAGTTCCGGCCTACGAGCAGTACTTC. The V gene is TRBV7-8, the J gene TRBJ2-7; no reliable D call. CDR3 size: 13 residues. Germline CDR1 is SGHVS and CDR2 is FQNEAQ. The V end was cut by 1 base, the J end by 2 bases, with 6 bases between.

The gene calls are TRBV6-5 and TRBJ1-3, with TRBD1 as a possible D gene (6 bases). Germline assignment: CDR1 MNHEY and CDR2 SVGAGI. The germline V and J ends were trimmed by 2 bases and 0 bases, with 11 bases remaining between them. The CDR3 extends over 16 amino acids. The CDR3 here is CASSYGNRASGNTIYF. CDR3 nucleotides: TGTGCCAGCAGTTACGGGAACAGGGCCTCTGGAAACACCATATATTTT.

This chain links TRBV7-2 with TRBJ2-1; D not certain. Between the trimmed V and J ends, which lost 0 bases and 4 bases, there was a span of 10 bases. Per germline, CDR1 SGHTA and CDR2 FQGNSA. The CDR3 loop spans 15 amino acids. CDR3 loop: CASSLAGPDYNEQFF. CDR3 nucleotide sequence: TGTGCCAGCAGCTTAGCTGGGCCTGATTACAATGAGCAGTTCTTC.

This chain connects TRBV9 to TRBJ1-1, with a weak D call TRBD1 (6 bases). Germline V gene lookup returns CDR1 SGDLS and CDR2 YYNGEE. The CDR3 runs to 17 residues. The V and J ends lost 2 bases and 4 bases respectively, with 21 bases between them. CDR3 loop: CASSVYAAHREGTEAFF. The DNA of the CDR3 is TGTGCCAGCAGCGTCTACGCAGCACACAGGGAAGGCACTGAAGCTTTCTTT.

A single count supports this clone. V is TRBV15 and J is TRBJ2-7; 7 bases match TRBD1. The CDR3 is 17 residues long. V lost 3 bases and J lost 0; bases outside the gene matches: 11. In germline, CDR1 is LNHNV, CDR2 YYDKDF (reference sequence). Here the CDR3 DNA reads TGTGCCACCAGCAGGGCCAGACAGGGAATAAGCTCCTACGAGCAGTACTTC. Its protein is CATSRARQGISSYEQYF.

V gene TRBV7-3 combines with J gene TRBJ2-1; 10 bases match TRBD1. Germline CDR1 SGHTA, CDR2 FQGTGA. The J segment lost 8 bases and the V segment lost 5 bases, leaving 9 bases of the junction unmatched. The CDR3 runs to 15 residues. CDR3 coding DNA: TGTGCCAGCAGCCGACGGGACAGGGGAGTCGATGAGCAGTTCTTC. Its translation: CASSRRDRGVDEQFF.

The chain joins TRBV5-1 to TRBJ2-2; perhaps TRBD2 as D (7 bases). The CDR3 extends over 16 amino acids. With 5 bases removed from V and 7 bases from J, the gap between germline ends came to 21 bases. CDR1 is SGHRS, CDR2 YFSETQ, per germline. CDR3: CASSRAGAEVYGELFF. The CDR3 region has the DNA TGCGCCAGCAGTCGTGCGGGGGCCGAGGTTTACGGGGAGCTGTTTTTT.

The chain carries TRBV2 and TRBJ1-2; 8 bases agree with TRBD1. V was pared by 11 bases and J by 3 bases, with 5 bases of the junction left unmatched. This CDR3 has 12 residues. CDR1 is SNHLY, CDR2 FYNNEI, per germline. As DNA, the CDR3 is TGTGCCGGACAGGGCCGCGACTATGGCTACACCTTC. It yields the protein CAGQGRDYGYTF.

V is TRBV7-2 and J is TRBJ2-7; 9 bases map to TRBD2. This CDR3 spans 16 amino acids. With 1 base clipped from V and 2 bases from J, the junction kept 6 bases outside the gene matches. CDR1 is SGHTA and CDR2 is FQGNSA in the germline V gene. The CDR3 is CASSLGPGGGAYEQYF. The CDR3 DNA follows: TGTGCCAGCAGCTTAGGCCCCGGCGGGGGGGCCTACGAGCAGTACTTC.